This TCR beta chain was recorded in a study of cytomegalovirus exposure and HLA in healthy donors. Points from the study as a whole: The sole available immune exposure information was CMV serostatus. In a later analysis, TCR beta V- and J-gene trimming was associated with a missense DCLRE1C variant.

Trimming took 5 bases from V and 3 from J; bases not matched to a gene: 3. Germline V gene lookup returns CDR1 WNHNN and CDR2 SYGVQD (reference sequence). The CDR3 loop spans 14 amino acids. PCR primers comprised 60 Vbeta and 13 Jbeta primers. TCRdb's table, derived via immunoSEQ multiplex PCR, lists solely in-frame clones and lacks some. This sample's table has some 140,000 clones. A word on this clone: The antigen is unknown.

The TCR originated in a woman between 55 and 75 years old in good health and CMV-seronegative. Sequenced: PBMCs. V gene TRBV10-1 combines with J gene TRBJ1-5; TRBD1 aligns across 8 bases. For the CDR3, the DNA is TGCGCCAGCAGTTTGACAGGGGTCAATCAGCCCCAGCATTTT. Amino acids: CASSLTGVNQPQHF.